This TCR beta chain comes out of a study of blood T cell repertoires in COVID-19. As for the study in general: The origin of the acute and convalescent COVID-19 samples was the United States, Italy and Spain. Nucleic acid was either cDNA or gDNA, and it came from T cells, B-cell-depleted T cells, or PBMCs.

V lost 5 bases, J lost 2 bases, and 5 bases stayed unmatched. Per the germline V gene, CDR1 is KGHSH and CDR2 is LQKENI. The CDR3 spans 14 residues. The Seattle site enrolled patients during active infection and followed them longitudinally. In the source study's methods: Counts of nucleated cells, estimated from reference gene primer amplification, were obtained. Produced via immunoSEQ multiplex PCR; TCRdb's table is partial and in-frame only. V and J calls plus clone size are reproduced from that table; the DNA served to infer D and trimming. The data show around 360,000 clones, more than 70% seen once.

The source is a woman in her thirties with COVID-19, enrolled during active disease. Sequenced material: peripheral blood. This chain uses TRBV18 with TRBJ2-7, with TRBD1 matching over 8 bases. In nucleotides, the CDR3 is TGTGCCAGCTCAGAACGACAGGGGCCCTACGAGCAGTACTTC. Residues: CASSERQGPYEQYF.